These 32 T cell receptor beta chains share one sample of origin, sequenced in a study of tissue T cells after allogeneic stem cell transplantation. Assay: immunoSEQ multiplex PCR; the TCRdb copy retains only in-frame clones and omits some. This sample has 40,000 to 60,000 clones, with 73% found just once. Sequenced: sorted cells pooled from one or two spleens. The receptors shown here come from a pool of C57BL/6 mice in good health.

As concerns this clone: Gene names denote mouse genes. The read ends 1 residue shy of where the CDR3 ends; the end is completed using the germline J gene. V gene TRBV26 combines with J gene TRBJ2-1, with D tentatively TRBD1 (6 bases). The CDR3 sequence is 13 residues long. The V gene's germline CDR1 is KGHPV and CDR2 FQNQEV (reference sequence). Deletions cut 6 bases from V and 4 bases from J, with 10 bases between. The covered CDR3 bases are TGTGCCAGCAGCCGGGACAAGTATGCTGAGCAGTTC. This gives the protein CASSRDKYAEQF. The entire CDR3 protein is CASSRDKYAEQFF.

Points on this clone: These gene names are mouse names. Coverage ceases 1 residue before the CDR3 finishes, and the germline J gene fills in the end. The rearrangement uses TRBV2 and TRBJ2-5, with 8 bases matching TRBD1. CDR3 length equals 14 residues. Germline CDR1 is LGHNA and CDR2 is YSYQKL. The V gene end was trimmed by 1 base and the J gene end by 6 bases; junction bases not matched to a gene: 3. CDR3 region: CASSQGQGKDTQYF. The covered CDR3 bases are TGTGCCAGCAGCCAAGGACAGGGGAAGGACACCCAGTAC.

As for this clone: Genes and germline are mouse. Read sequence stops 1 residue before the CDR3 end, and the germline J gene provides the missing end. The same CDR3 can be traced to other DNA sequences in this sample. The genes are TRBV5 and TRBJ2-3; possibly TRBD2 for D (6 bases). This CDR3 region has 15 residues. V lost 3 bases and J 0 bases, leaving 10 bases between the germline ends. Germline V gene sequence: CDR1 LGHNA, CDR2 YNLKQL (reference sequence). Partial CDR3 DNA: TGTGCCAGCAGCCAGACTGGCCGTAGTGCAGAAACGCTGTAT. Translated: CASSQTGRSAETLY. The complete CDR3 sequence is CASSQTGRSAETLYF.

Concerning this clone itself: Each gene name is a mouse one. The read ends 1 residue before the CDR3 terminus; that terminus is restored from the germline J gene. The chain couples TRBV13-1 to TRBJ2-5; 14 bases fit TRBD2. Unmatched junction bases numbered 2, after V lost 7 bases and J lost 4 bases. The CDR3 covers 14 residues. The V gene's germline CDR1 is NSHNY and CDR2 SYGAGN. CDR3 DNA (partial): TGTGCCAGCGGGACTGGGGGGGCGGAAGACACCCAGTAC. It encodes CASGTGGAEDTQY. The entire CDR3 protein reads CASGTGGAEDTQYF.

Concerning this clone: Gene names denote mouse genes. The observed sequence ends 1 residue before the CDR3 terminus, with the missing tail filled in from the germline J gene. This sequence joins TRBV5 and TRBJ1-1, with 7 bases fitting TRBD1. J gave up 0 bases and V 0 bases, and 7 bases lay outside the gene matches. The CDR3 length is 17 residues. Germline-derived CDR1 and CDR2 are LGHNA and YNLKQL (reference sequence). The CDR3 loop reads CASSQDGQGGANTEVFF. CDR3 DNA, as far as it was read: TGTGCCAGCAGCCAAGATGGGCAGGGGGGTGCAAACACAGAAGTCTTC.

With regard to this clone: The genes and germline here are from mouse. Read sequence stops 1 residue before the CDR3 end, and the germline J gene provides the missing end. The rearrangement uses TRBV1 and TRBJ2-5; a weak D match, TRBD2 (7 bases). Germline-derived CDR1 and CDR2 are NSQYPW and LRSPGD (reference sequence). V lost 0 bases and J 0 bases, leaving 13 bases between the germline ends. The CDR3 is 17 amino acids. CDR3 protein: CTCSADKGGLNQDTQYF. The sequenced CDR3 bases are TGCACCTGCAGTGCAGATAAGGGGGGCCTTAACCAAGACACCCAGTAC.

Remarks on this clone: The germline and genes are mouse ones. CDR3 sequence: CASKGDSNERLFF. Incomplete CDR3 DNA: TGTGCCAGCAAGGGGGATTCCAACGAAAGATTATTT. V gene TRBV14 combines with J gene TRBJ1-4; tentatively, D is TRBD1 (6 bases). The read terminates 1 residue ahead of where the CDR3 ends, so the germline J gene completes it. Germline V gene data show CDR1 as SGHDT and CDR2 as FRDEAV. This CDR3 is built from 13 residues. With 6 bases removed from V and 1 base from J, the gap between germline ends came to 7 bases.

Concerning this clone: All gene names here are mouse names. The read ends 1 residue early relative to the CDR3; the germline J gene fills the gap. V usage is TRBV13-2 and J usage is TRBJ1-2; 10 nucleotides match TRBD1. The CDR3 totals 15 residues. Germline V CDR1 and CDR2: NNHNN, SYGAGS (reference sequence). V gave up 3 bases and J gave up 3 bases; unmatched junction bases: 5. The covered CDR3 bases are TGTGCCAGCGGTGGCCCGACAGGGGGCGACTCCGACTACACC. The encoded protein is CASGGPTGGDSDYT. The whole CDR3 protein is CASGGPTGGDSDYTF.

On this clone: The gene names here belong to mouse. The read finishes 1 residue shy of the CDR3 end, and the germline J gene is used to complete it. The chain links TRBV29 to TRBJ2-2, with D perhaps TRBD1 (6 bases). The CDR3 consists of 15 residues. Germline CDR1 and CDR2: MSHET and SYDVDS. Between the trimmed V and J ends, which lost 6 bases and 5 bases, there was a span of 16 bases. The CDR3 loop reads CASRSHRERTGQLYF. The sequenced CDR3 bases are TGTGCTAGCAGGTCTCACAGGGAGAGGACCGGGCAGCTCTAC.

Note on this clone: The germline and genes are mouse ones. The observed sequence ends 1 residue before the CDR3 terminus, with the missing tail filled in from the germline J gene. This chain links TRBV24 with TRBJ2-5; 7 nucleotides line up with TRBD2. The CDR3 contains 14 residues. The trim removed 2 bases at V and 2 bases at J, leaving 1 base unmatched. CDR1 is KGHTA and CDR2 is FRNEEI in the germline V gene. This chain's CDR3 is CASSLGGGQDTQYF. Partial CDR3 DNA: TGTGCCAGCAGTCTGGGGGGGGGCCAAGACACCCAGTAC.

A remark on this clone: Mouse gene names and germline throughout. The observed sequence ends 1 residue before the CDR3 terminus, with the missing tail filled in from the germline J gene. The chain carries TRBV29 and TRBJ1-4; D call uncertain. This CDR3 comprises 15 residues. V lost 2 bases and J lost 0, with 7 bases in between. Germline CDR1 MSHET, CDR2 SYDVDS. The covered CDR3 bases are TGTGCTAGCAGTTTAAGGAGGTTTTCCAACGAAAGATTATTT. Amino acid sequence: CASSLRRFSNERLF. The whole CDR3 protein reads CASSLRRFSNERLFF. Supplemented by reference TRBV29 and TRBJ1-4, the full variable domain reads DMKVTQMPRYLIKRMGENVLLECGQDMSHETMYWYRQDPGLGLQLIYISYDVDSNSEGDIPKGYRVSRKKREHFSLILDSAKTNQTSVYFCASSLRRFSNERLFFGHGTKLSVL.

Turning to this clone: Gene names are mouse gene names. Read coverage stops 1 residue before the CDR3 terminus; the germline J gene supplies the remainder. The chain uses TRBV4 and TRBJ2-5; 12 nucleotides align to TRBD2. The junction had 4 bases not matched to a gene; V was cut back by 5 bases and J by 7 bases. The CDR3 is made up of 14 amino acids. In germline, CDR1 is LGHDT, CDR2 YNNKQL (reference sequence). The CDR3 DNA, read in part, is TGTGCCAGCAGCGACTGGGGGGGCGCGAACACCCAGTAC. Protein sequence: CASSDWGGANTQY. The entire CDR3 is CASSDWGGANTQYF.

Worth noting for this clone: Gene names and germline match the mouse. The missing CDR3 end, 1 residue past where the read stops, is filled in from the germline J gene. The chain couples TRBV13-2 to TRBJ1-3; a weak D match, TRBD1 (6 bases). The CDR3 totals 14 residues. The germline CDR1 and CDR2 sequences are NNHNN and SYGAGS (reference sequence). With 2 bases removed from V and 1 base from J, the gap between germline ends came to 7 bases. CDR3 DNA (partial): TGTGCCAGCGGTGAGGGACAATCTGGAAATACGCTCTAT. It codes for CASGEGQSGNTLY. The full-length CDR3 reads as CASGEGQSGNTLYF.

In the case of this clone: Genes and germline are mouse. The read stops 1 residue short of the end of the CDR3; the missing end is completed from the germline J gene. This chain links TRBV19 with TRBJ1-4; TRBD1 aligns across 9 bases. J was trimmed by 5 bases and V by 4 bases; bases with no gene match: 6. The CDR3 totals 15 residues. CDR1 and CDR2 from the germline V gene are FNHDT and SITEND (reference sequence). The DNA read from the CDR3 is TGTGCCAGCAGTCCTCCGGGACAGGGAAACGAAAGATTATTT. It encodes CASSPPGQGNERLF. The complete CDR3 reads CASSPPGQGNERLFF.

Only a few counts were recorded for this clone. Gene names follow the mouse nomenclature. The read ends 1 residue before the CDR3 terminus; that terminus is restored from the germline J gene. The chain is built from TRBV13-2 and TRBJ2-3; 8 nucleotides match TRBD2. CDR3 length equals 18 residues. V gave up 0 bases and J gave up 0 bases; unmatched junction bases: 9. CDR1 and CDR2 from the germline V gene are NNHNN and SYGAGS (reference sequence). The CDR3 loop is CASGDALRLGPSAETLYF. The CDR3 bases that were read are TGTGCCAGCGGTGATGCCCTTCGACTGGGGCCTAGTGCAGAAACGCTGTAT.

With respect to this clone: The gene symbols are mouse symbols. The CDR3 end lies 1 residue beyond the end of the read and is filled in from the germline J gene. The chain joins TRBV13-3 to TRBJ1-3; D is perhaps TRBD1 (6 bases). Trimming removed 4 bases at V and 1 base at J, with 9 bases between. CDR1 NNHDY and CDR2 SYVADS come from the germline V gene. The CDR3 totals 14 residues. CDR3 amino acids: CASSPGQSGNTLYF. The sequenced CDR3 bases are TGTGCCAGCAGTCCGGGACAATCTGGAAATACGCTCTAT.

Remarks on this clone: Gene names refer to mouse genes. The sequence runs out 1 residue before the end of the CDR3; the remainder is reconstructed from the germline J gene. V and J are TRBV20 and TRBJ2-7; 8 bases map to TRBD1. The CDR3 consists of 14 residues. Trimming cost V 0 bases and J 1 base; bases outside gene matches: 2. CDR1 is GFQATS and CDR2 is STVNSAI in the germline V gene. Partial CDR3 DNA: TGTGGTGCTAGGGATCAGGGGGCGTCCTATGAACAGTAC. Protein product: CGARDQGASYEQY. The entire CDR3 protein reads CGARDQGASYEQYF.

This clone was observed once. Gene names follow the mouse nomenclature. The read ends 1 residue before the CDR3 terminus; that terminus is restored from the germline J gene. The rearrangement uses TRBV4 and TRBJ1-3; D unclear. V lost 5 bases and J lost 0, with 8 bases in between. The CDR3 length is 14 residues. Germline V CDR1 and CDR2: LGHDT, YNNKQL (reference sequence). Here the CDR3 reads CASSPTYSGNTLYF. CDR3 bases read: TGTGCCAGCAGCCCGACATATTCTGGAAATACGCTCTAT. The whole variable domain, remainder taken from reference TRBV4 and TRBJ1-3, is ETAVFQTPNYHVTQVGNEVSFNCKQTLGHDTMYWYKQDSKKLLKIMFSYNNKQLIVNETVPRRFSPQSSDKAHLNLRIKSVEPEDSAVYLCASSPTYSGNTLYFGEGSRLIVV.

As for this clone: The gene names given are mouse names. The read finishes 1 residue shy of the CDR3 end, and the germline J gene is used to complete it. This chain uses TRBV3 with TRBJ1-3; the D is unclear. The CDR3 runs to 14 residues. Germline-derived CDR1 and CDR2 are SNHLY and FYNGKV (reference sequence). V lost 2 bases and J 0 bases, leaving 5 bases between the germline ends. This CDR3 is CASSLWNSGNTLYF. The DNA read from the CDR3 is TGTGCCAGCAGCTTATGGAATTCTGGAAATACGCTCTAT.

Concerning this clone itself: Mouse gene names and germline throughout. CDR3 DNA (partial): TGTGCCAGCTCTCTCGACTGGGAGAACTATGCTGAGCAGTTC. As protein: CASSLDWENYAEQF. The whole CDR3 reads CASSLDWENYAEQFF. The rearrangement joins TRBV12-2 to TRBJ2-1; TRBD2 agrees at 7 bases. The read ends 1 residue early relative to the CDR3; the germline J gene fills the gap. The V gene's germline CDR1 is SGHLS and CDR2 HYDKME. Trimming at V came to 0 bases and at J to 1 base, leaving 2 bases not matched to a gene. CDR3 length: 15 amino acids.

As for this clone: Mouse gene names apply. The CDR3 end is not reached by the read, which stops 1 residue before it; the germline J gene fills it in. The chain couples TRBV13-2 to TRBJ1-3; the D is unclear. CDR1 is NNHNN, CDR2 SYGAGS, per germline (reference sequence). V lost 0 bases to trimming and J lost 0 bases, with 7 bases between them. The CDR3 is 15 amino acids. CDR3 loop: CASGDAANSGNTLYF. The sequenced CDR3 bases are TGTGCCAGCGGTGATGCGGCCAATTCTGGAAATACGCTCTAT.

This clone occurred a few times. All gene names here are mouse names. The read falls 1 residue short of the CDR3 end, and the missing part is taken from the germline J gene. V gene TRBV2 combines with J gene TRBJ1-2, with D unclear. The CDR3 length is 14 residues. The germline V gene has CDR1 LGHNA and CDR2 YSYQKL. V was cut by 2 bases and J by 0 bases, with 7 bases left in between. CDR3 loop: CASSQYGPNSDYTF. The CDR3 DNA, read in part, is TGTGCCAGCAGCCAATACGGCCCAAACTCCGACTACACC.

A remark on this clone: The genes and germline here are from mouse. Coverage ceases 1 residue before the CDR3 finishes, and the germline J gene fills in the end. The chain carries TRBV1 and TRBJ2-3; D is possibly TRBD1 (7 bases). The CDR3 is 14 residues long. Germline CDR1 is NSQYPW and CDR2 is LRSPGD (reference sequence). The V end was cut by 2 bases, the J end by 1 base, with 7 bases between. CDR3 amino acids: CTCSARGRAETLYF. The sequenced part of the CDR3 DNA is TGCACCTGCAGTGCAAGGGGGCGTGCAGAAACGCTGTAT.

As concerns this clone: The gene symbols are mouse symbols. The observed sequence ends 1 residue before the CDR3 terminus, with the missing tail filled in from the germline J gene. The chain recombines TRBV13-2 with TRBJ2-1; the D call may be TRBD1 or TRBD2 (6 bases each). Germline CDR1 reads NNHNN; CDR2 reads SYGAGS (reference sequence). The CDR3 sequence is 15 residues long. Trimming took off 2 bases at V and 0 bases at J, with 9 bases between the two ends. CDR3 bases read: TGTGCCAGCGGTGAAAGGGGGGATAACTATGCTGAGCAGTTC. This codes for CASGERGDNYAEQF. The entire CDR3 protein reads CASGERGDNYAEQFF.

This clone has a single count. Here the gene names and germline are mouse. The read finishes 1 residue shy of the CDR3 end, and the germline J gene is used to complete it. The sample has other DNA sequences that encode this CDR3 too. The V gene is TRBV13-2, the J gene TRBJ2-5, with 7 bases lining up with TRBD2. This CDR3 is 16 amino acids long. V lost 1 base to trimming and J lost 2 bases; unmatched junction nucleotides: 7. Per germline, CDR1 NNHNN and CDR2 SYGAGS (reference sequence). CDR3 region: CASGDRLGVGQDTQYF. The CDR3 bases that were read are TGTGCCAGCGGTGATAGGCTGGGGGTGGGCCAAGACACCCAGTAC.

Comments on this clone: These gene names are mouse names. The CDR3 goes on 1 residue after the read ends, and that part is filled in from the germline J gene. The chain links TRBV13-1 to TRBJ2-1, with 9 bases that match TRBD1. Per germline, CDR1 NSHNY and CDR2 SYGAGN. The ends lost 3 bases at V and 6 bases at J; junction bases unmatched: 4. The CDR3 consists of 14 residues. The chain's CDR3 is CASSGRDRVAEQFF. The part of the CDR3 DNA that was read is TGTGCCAGCAGTGGCCGGGACAGGGTTGCTGAGCAGTTC.

With regard to this clone: Germline and genes here are mouse. CDR3 amino acids: CAWSLGGARNYAEQFF. The sequenced CDR3 bases are TGTGCCTGGAGTCTTGGGGGGGCGCGTAACTATGCTGAGCAGTTC. The chain links TRBV31 to TRBJ2-1; 9 bases match TRBD2. The read falls 1 residue short of the CDR3 end, and the missing part is taken from the germline J gene. The V gene end was trimmed by 0 bases and the J gene end by 0 bases; junction bases not matched to a gene: 3. The CDR3 has 16 amino acids. Germline assignment: CDR1 GKSSPN and CDR2 SITVG.

In regard to this clone: Gene names refer to mouse genes. The read finishes 1 residue shy of the CDR3 end, and the germline J gene is used to complete it. The gene calls are TRBV13-2 and TRBJ2-4; no clear D. Germline assignment: CDR1 NNHNN and CDR2 SYGAGS (reference sequence). The V end was cut by 1 base, the J end by 0 bases, with 3 bases between. This CDR3 has 13 residues. CDR3 DNA, as far as it was read: TGTGCCAGCGGTGATTATAGTCAAAACACCTTGTAC. The encoded protein is CASGDYSQNTLY. In full, the CDR3 is CASGDYSQNTLYF.

Only a few counts were recorded for this clone. The gene symbols are mouse symbols. The CDR3 end lies 1 residue beyond the end of the read and is filled in from the germline J gene. The chain has TRBV26 and TRBJ2-1, with D tentatively TRBD1 (6 bases). The CDR3 spans 15 residues. Germline loops: CDR1 KGHPV, CDR2 FQNQEV (reference sequence). Trimming removed 3 bases from V and 0 bases from J, with 9 bases in between. The CDR3 DNA, read in part, is TGTGCCAGCAGTCTCGACAGGTCTAACTATGCTGAGCAGTTC. This sequence encodes CASSLDRSNYAEQF. The CDR3 reads in full as CASSLDRSNYAEQFF. The full variable domain, with the rest looked up from reference TRBV26 and TRBJ2-1, is NSKVIQTPRYLVKGQGQKAKMRCIPEKGHPVVFWYQQNKNNEFKFLINFQNQEVLQQIDMTEKRFSAECPSNSPCSLEIQSSEAGDSALYLCASSLDRSNYAEQFFGPGTRLTVL.

Comments on this clone: Germline and genes here are mouse. The CDR3 is cut off 1 residue early in the read; its end comes from the germline J gene. The chain couples TRBV2 to TRBJ1-2; tentatively, D is TRBD1 (6 bases). CDR1 LGHNA and CDR2 YSYQKL come from the germline V gene. Trimming stripped 0 bases from V and 0 bases from J, with 8 bases between. CDR3 size: 15 residues. The DNA read from the CDR3 is TGTGCCAGCAGCCAAGAAAACAGGGCAAACTCCGACTACACC. Translation: CASSQENRANSDYT. The whole CDR3 protein is CASSQENRANSDYTF.

As concerns this clone: Gene labels here are mouse ones. The CDR3 end is not reached by the read, which stops 1 residue before it; the germline J gene fills it in. V is TRBV16 and J is TRBJ1-1; TRBD1 matches at 7 bases. The length of the CDR3 is 12 residues. The junction had 0 bases not matched to a gene; V was cut back by 4 bases and J by 4 bases. CDR1 and CDR2 (germline): SGHSA, FRNQAP. The CDR3 loop reads CASSSGGTEVFF. Incomplete CDR3 DNA: TGTGCAAGCAGCTCAGGGGGCACAGAAGTCTTC.

As regards this clone: Each gene name is a mouse one. Coverage ceases 1 residue before the CDR3 finishes, and the germline J gene fills in the end. The rearrangement links TRBV13-1 to TRBJ2-7; D unresolved. The V and J ends lost 0 bases and 6 bases respectively, with 7 bases between them. In germline, CDR1 is NSHNY, CDR2 SYGAGN. This CDR3 has 12 amino acids. The sequenced part of the CDR3 DNA is TGTGCCAGCAGTGATGGAGGGTTTGAACAGTAC. This gives the protein CASSDGGFEQY. The full-length CDR3 reads as CASSDGGFEQYF.